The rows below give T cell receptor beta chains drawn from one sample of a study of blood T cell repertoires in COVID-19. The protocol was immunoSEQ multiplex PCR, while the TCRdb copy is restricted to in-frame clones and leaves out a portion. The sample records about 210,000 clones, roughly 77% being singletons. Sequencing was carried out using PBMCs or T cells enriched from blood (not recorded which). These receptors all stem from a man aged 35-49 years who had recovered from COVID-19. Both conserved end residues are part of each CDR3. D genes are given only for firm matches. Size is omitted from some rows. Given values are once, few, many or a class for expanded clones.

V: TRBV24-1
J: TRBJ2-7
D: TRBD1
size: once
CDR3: CATSERGPSYEQYF
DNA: TGTGCCACCAGTGAGAGGGGGCCCTCCTACGAGCAGTACTTC

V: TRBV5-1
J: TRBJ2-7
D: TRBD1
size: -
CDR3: CASSRSGTGRYEQYF
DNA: TGCGCCAGCAGCAGGTCCGGGACAGGGAGGTACGAGCAGTACTTC

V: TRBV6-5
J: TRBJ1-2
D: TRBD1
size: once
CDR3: CASSRDRGVGYGYTF
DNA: TGTGCCAGCAGCCGCGACAGGGGGGTGGGCTATGGCTACACCTTC

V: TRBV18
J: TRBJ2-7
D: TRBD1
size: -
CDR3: CASSPMSGGPYEQYF
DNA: TGTGCCAGCTCACCTATGTCAGGGGGCCCCTACGAGCAGTACTTC

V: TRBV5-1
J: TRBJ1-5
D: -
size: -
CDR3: CASRSGLEQPQHF
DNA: TGCGCCAGCAGGTCAGGGTTGGAGCAGCCCCAGCATTTT

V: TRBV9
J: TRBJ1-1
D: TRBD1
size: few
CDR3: CASGESLQGAGNTEAFF
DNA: TGTGCCAGCGGAGAAAGTTTACAGGGGGCCGGGAACACTGAAGCTTTCTTT

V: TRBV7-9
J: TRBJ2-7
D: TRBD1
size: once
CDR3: CASSFWQGDYEQYF
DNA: TGTGCCAGCAGCTTCTGGCAGGGGGACTACGAGCAGTACTTC

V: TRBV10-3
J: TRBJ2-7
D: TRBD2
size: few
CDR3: CAISEPTSGSNEQYF
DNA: TGTGCCATCAGTGAGCCGACTAGCGGGAGTAACGAGCAGTACTTC

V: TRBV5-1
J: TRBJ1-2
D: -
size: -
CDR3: CASSFNSDTTLSGYTF
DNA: TGCGCCAGCAGCTTCAATTCCGACACCACGCTCTCTGGCTACACCTTC

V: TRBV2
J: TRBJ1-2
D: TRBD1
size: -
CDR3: CARRQGSPYGYTF
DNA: TGTGCCAGGCGACAGGGGTCTCCTTATGGCTACACCTTC

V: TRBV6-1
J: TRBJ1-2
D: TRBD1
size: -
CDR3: CASSEELDRGNYGYTF
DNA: TGTGCCAGCAGTGAAGAGTTGGACAGGGGTAACTATGGCTACACCTTC

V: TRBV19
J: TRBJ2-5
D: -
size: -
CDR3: CASRKTGQGETQYF
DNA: TGTGCCAGTAGAAAAACAGGGCAGGGAGAGACCCAGTACTTC

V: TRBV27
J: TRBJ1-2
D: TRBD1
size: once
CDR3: CASSFDRGEIYGYTF
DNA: TGTGCCAGCAGTTTTGACAGGGGGGAAATCTATGGCTACACCTTC

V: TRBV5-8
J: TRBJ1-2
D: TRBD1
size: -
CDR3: CASSFRGHNYGYTF
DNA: TGTGCCAGCAGCTTTAGGGGGCATAACTATGGCTACACCTTC

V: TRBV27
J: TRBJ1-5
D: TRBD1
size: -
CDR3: CASSRYGFGTGRNQPQHF
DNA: TGTGCCAGCAGCCGATATGGGTTCGGGACAGGGAGGAATCAGCCCCAGCATTTT

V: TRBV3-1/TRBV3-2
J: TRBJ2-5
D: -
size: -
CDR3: CASSQAVGTQYF
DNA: TGTGCCAGCAGCCAAGCGGTCGGGACCCAGTACTTC

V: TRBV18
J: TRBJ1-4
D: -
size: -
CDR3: CASSPQRRDLFF
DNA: TGTGCCAGCTCACCACAACGTCGGGATCTGTTTTTT

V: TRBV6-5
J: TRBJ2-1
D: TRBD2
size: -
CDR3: CASSYGLAGGRHEQFF
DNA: TGTGCCAGCAGTTACGGGCTAGCGGGGGGGCGGCATGAGCAGTTCTTC

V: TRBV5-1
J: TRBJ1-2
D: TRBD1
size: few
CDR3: CASSLQGAYYGYTF
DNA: TGCGCCAGCAGCTTACAGGGGGCTTACTATGGCTACACCTTC

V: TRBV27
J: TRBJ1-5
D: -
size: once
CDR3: CASSLTAGPWGNQPQHF
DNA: TGTGCCAGCAGTTTGACCGCAGGGCCGTGGGGCAATCAGCCCCAGCATTTT

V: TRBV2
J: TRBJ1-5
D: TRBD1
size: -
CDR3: CASSEGAWQPQHF
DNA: TGTGCCTCCTCCGAGGGGGCATGGCAGCCCCAGCATTTT

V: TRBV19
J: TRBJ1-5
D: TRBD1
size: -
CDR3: CASSTTGTALNQPQHF
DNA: TGTGCCAGTAGTACTACCGGGACAGCTTTGAATCAGCCCCAGCATTTT